This entry lists 27 T cell receptor beta chains sequenced from one sample in a study of response to subunit inactivated influenza vaccine. One entry per CDR3 protein, called by TCRdb with MiXCR from the RT-PCR reads. Of around 200,000 distinct CDR3 sequences in the sample, about 9.3% were seen once. Source: non-naive T cells sorted from PBMCs, taken on the day of vaccination. The receptors stem from a man between 45 and 60 years old who received an inactivated influenza vaccine.

This clonotype was recorded at least ten times. J is TRBJ1-2 and V is TRBV27, with 8 bases aligning to TRBD1. The CDR3 contains 14 residues. V lost 6 bases and J lost 7; bases outside the gene matches: 10. The germline V gene encodes CDR1 MNHEY and CDR2 SMNVEV (reference sequence). CDR3 protein: CASSELGQGRGYTF. CDR3 nucleotides: TGTGCCAGCAGCGAGCTCGGACAGGGACGTGGCTACACCTTC.

This clonotype was counted only a few times. This sequence joins TRBV5-6 and TRBJ1-6; TRBD1 matches 8 bases. This CDR3 is 15 amino acids long. Germline loops: CDR1 SGHDT, CDR2 YYEEEE. J gave up 10 bases and V 4 bases, and 10 bases lay outside the gene matches. The DNA for the CDR3 is TGTGCCAGCAGCCTCGGACAGGGAGTGCGCTCACCCCTCCACTTT. Translation: CASSLGQGVRSPLHF.

The chain joins TRBV7-2 to TRBJ2-7, with 8 bases aligning to TRBD1. This CDR3 has 14 amino acids. Germline CDR1 and CDR2: SGHTA and FQGNSA. Germline trimming cut 5 bases from V and 1 base from J; bases unmatched to any gene: 4. The CDR3: CASSRDRISYEQYF. For the CDR3, the DNA is TGTGCCAGCAGCCGGGACAGGATTTCCTACGAGCAGTACTTC. Supplemented by reference TRBV7-2 and TRBJ2-7, the full variable domain reads GAGVSQSPSNKVTEKGKDVELRCDPISGHTALYWYRQSLGQGLEFLIYFQGNSAPDKSGLPSDRFSAERTGGSVSTLTIQRTQQEDSAVYLCASSRDRISYEQYFGPGTRLTVT.

In its sample, this clonotype was seen many times. The J gene is TRBJ2-7, the V gene TRBV7-2, with TRBD1 matching over 9 bases. The CDR3 is 15 residues long. V lost 6 bases to trimming and J lost 1 base; unmatched junction nucleotides: 7. Germline loops: CDR1 SGHTA, CDR2 FQGNSA. The CDR3 region is CASRRAGTGSYEQYF. CDR3 sequence (DNA): TGTGCCAGCAGACGGGCCGGGACAGGGTCCTACGAGCAGTACTTC.

This clonotype was observed a handful of times. The gene calls are TRBV9 and TRBJ2-1; D not certain. V lost 0 bases to trimming and J lost 0 bases, with 10 bases between them. The CDR3 runs 16 residues. Germline V lookup: CDR1 SGDLS, CDR2 YYNGEE. The CDR3 is CASSVGSSSSYNEQFF. The CDR3 DNA sequence: TGTGCCAGCAGCGTAGGTTCGTCGAGCTCCTACAATGAGCAGTTCTTC.

This clonotype has a count of ten or more. The DNA for the CDR3 is TGCAGCGTTGTTCGGGATACCTACGAGCAGTACTTC. Translating it yields CSVVRDTYEQYF. The V and J genes are TRBV29-1 and TRBJ2-7, with a tentative D call TRBD2 (5 bases). The V gene's germline CDR1 is SQVTM and CDR2 ANQGSEA. This CDR3 is 12 amino acids long. Between the trimmed V and J ends, which lost 4 bases and 2 bases, there was a span of 9 bases.

V usage is TRBV5-1 and J usage is TRBJ2-6; a possible D gene is TRBD2 (5 bases). The CDR3 consists of 17 residues. The V end was cut by 3 bases, the J end by 0 bases, with 13 bases between. From germline, CDR1 is SGHRS and CDR2 YFSETQ. CDR3 nucleotide sequence: TGCGCCAGCAGCTGGCGGGTGTCCTCCTCTGGGGCCAACGTCCTGACTTTC. This codes for CASSWRVSSSGANVLTF. Drawing the rest from reference TRBV5-1 and TRBJ2-6, the complete variable domain is KAGVTQTPRYLIKTRGQQVTLSCSPISGHRSVSWYQQTPGQGLQFLFEYFSETQRNKGNFPGRFSGRQFSNSRSEMNVSTLELGDSALYLCASSWRVSSSGANVLTFGAGSRLTVL.

The chain uses TRBV14 and TRBJ2-7, with a tentative D call TRBD1 (5 bases). Germline V gene data show CDR1 as SGHDN and CDR2 as FVKESK. The CDR3 runs to 13 residues. V lost 0 bases and J lost 3, with 6 bases in between. The CDR3 loop is CASSQDRDYEQYF. DNA of the CDR3: TGTGCCAGCAGCCAAGACAGGGACTACGAGCAGTACTTC.

The chain carries TRBV9 and TRBJ2-3; possibly TRBD2 for D (6 bases). With 1 base removed from V and 3 bases from J, the gap between germline ends came to 15 bases. The germline V gene encodes CDR1 SGDLS and CDR2 YYNGEE. The CDR3 runs to 16 residues. The CDR3 region has the DNA TGTGCCAGCAGCGTACGGGACTCCCGACCAACAGATACGCAGTATTTT. Amino acids: CASSVRDSRPTDTQYF.

The gene calls are TRBV5-5 and TRBJ1-1, with D maybe TRBD1 (5 bases). This CDR3 contains 15 residues. Trimming removed 4 bases from V and 1 base from J, with 14 bases in between. CDR1 SGHKS and CDR2 YYEKEE come from the germline V gene (reference sequence). In nucleotides, the CDR3 is TGTGCCAGCAGCCCCAGGGATCGGGCGAACACTGAAGCTTTCTTT. Encoded protein: CASSPRDRANTEAFF.

This clonotype was picked up many times. V is TRBV10-3 and J is TRBJ1-5; possibly TRBD1 for D (5 bases). V shed 5 bases and J shed 2 bases, with 10 bases lying between them. The CDR3 spans 14 residues. Germline assignment: CDR1 ENHRY and CDR2 SYGVKD. The CDR3 loop is CAISLQDGNQPQHF. In DNA form, the CDR3 reads TGTGCCATCAGTTTACAGGATGGCAATCAGCCCCAGCATTTT.

This clonotype was observed a few times. V gene TRBV11-2 combines with J gene TRBJ2-5; 7 bases map to TRBD1. The germline CDR1 and CDR2 sequences are SGHAT and FQNNGV. This CDR3 region has 13 residues. V lost 5 bases and J lost 11; bases outside the gene matches: 11. The DNA of the CDR3 is TGTGCCAGCAGCGTGGAAAGACAGGGCCATCAGTACTTC. Translated, it gives CASSVERQGHQYF.

The V and J genes are TRBV9 and TRBJ2-3; 10 bases line up with TRBD2. The CDR3 is 15 residues long. The ends lost 2 bases at V and 5 bases at J; junction bases unmatched: 5. From germline, CDR1 is SGDLS and CDR2 YYNGEE. CDR3: CASSVSGGWGDTQYF. Written as DNA, the CDR3 is TGTGCCAGCAGCGTTAGCGGGGGGTGGGGAGATACGCAGTATTTT.

This clonotype has at least ten counts. This rearrangement joins TRBV5-1 to TRBJ2-1; D may be TRBD1 (6 bases). The V end lost 3 bases, the J end lost 6 bases, and 16 bases lay between the germline ends. Germline CDR1 reads SGHRS; CDR2 reads YFSETQ. This CDR3 has 15 amino acids. The CDR3, as DNA: TGCGCCAGCAGCTCCAGGGGTGGTGGGGGCAATGAGCAGTTCTTC. Amino acids: CASSSRGGGGNEQFF.

This clonotype was counted many times. The chain employs TRBV20-1 and TRBJ1-1, with unresolved D. The CDR3 is 14 residues long. The V end lost 2 bases, the J end lost 3 bases, and 13 bases lay between the germline ends. Germline V CDR1 and CDR2: DFQATT, SNEGSKA (reference sequence). This CDR3 reads CSARPSALYTEAFF. CDR3 DNA sequence: TGCAGTGCTAGACCATCAGCGTTATACACTGAAGCTTTCTTT.

In its sample, this clonotype was seen a few times. The rearrangement uses TRBV29-1 and TRBJ2-5; tentative D call: TRBD2 (5 bases). V lost 4 bases and J 4 bases, leaving 13 bases between the germline ends. CDR1 and CDR2 from the germline V gene are SQVTM and ANQGSEA. The CDR3 sequence is 13 residues long. The CDR3 spells CSVGRALGETQYF. DNA of the CDR3: TGCAGCGTTGGGCGGGCCTTGGGAGAGACCCAGTACTTC.

V gene TRBV12-3 or TRBV12-4 combines with J gene TRBJ2-5, with TRBD2 identical over 12 bases. The CDR3 is 14 amino acids. V trimming: 6 bases; J trimming: 4 bases; junction bases outside the gene matches: 3. The CDR3 bases are TGTGCCAGCAGCCTAGCGGGAGGGGGAGAGACCCAGTACTTC. This codes for CASSLAGGGETQYF.

The chain uses TRBV29-1 and TRBJ1-2; D is perhaps TRBD1 (5 bases). V was shortened by 3 bases and J by 2 bases, with 7 bases between the two germline ends. Per the germline V gene, CDR1 is SQVTM and CDR2 is ANQGSEA. The CDR3 runs to 12 residues. The CDR3 here is CSVDHRNYGYTF. DNA of the CDR3: TGCAGCGTTGATCACAGGAACTATGGCTACACCTTC.

The rearrangement uses TRBV4-2 and TRBJ2-7; 7 bases line up with TRBD2. Germline V gene data show CDR1 as LGHNA and CDR2 as YNFKEQ. The CDR3 extends over 14 amino acids. V lost 3 bases, J lost 6 bases, and 8 bases stayed unmatched. The CDR3 reads CASSQGAGRGEQYF. The CDR3 bases are TGTGCCAGCAGCCAGGGAGCGGGAAGGGGCGAGCAGTACTTC.

This clonotype showed up just a few times. The genes are TRBV18 and TRBJ1-5; a possible D gene is TRBD1 (6 bases). The V gene's germline CDR1 is KGHSH and CDR2 LQKENI. V lost 10 bases, J lost 3 bases, and 19 bases lay in between. This CDR3 spans 15 amino acids. CDR3 loop: CATKSGGLDNQPQHF. CDR3 in DNA: TGTGCCACCAAGAGTGGGGGGCTGGACAATCAGCCCCAGCATTTT.

The chain combines TRBV20-1 with TRBJ1-5; TRBD1 aligns across 7 bases. The CDR3 contains 14 residues. Germline V gene lookup returns CDR1 DFQATT and CDR2 SNEGSKA (reference sequence). The ends lost 6 bases at V and 7 bases at J; junction bases unmatched: 12. The CDR3 spells CSATIGQARQPQHF. The CDR3 DNA reads TGCAGTGCCACTATCGGACAGGCACGACAGCCCCAGCATTTT.

There are many counts of this clonotype. This sequence joins TRBV12-3 or TRBV12-4 and TRBJ1-1; D is unclear. V was trimmed by 6 bases and J by 0 bases, leaving 11 bases between them. The CDR3 contains 14 residues. This CDR3 is CASRQWGMNTEAFF. The CDR3 bases are TGTGCCAGCAGGCAGTGGGGAATGAACACTGAAGCTTTCTTT.

This clonotype was detected many times. This chain connects TRBV6-5 to TRBJ2-1; 8 nucleotides align to TRBD2. CDR1 is MNHEY and CDR2 is SVGAGI in the germline V gene. V lost 0 bases, J lost 8 bases, and 12 bases stayed unmatched. The CDR3 is 17 residues long. CDR3 protein: CASSYSIYRGGTDEQFF. Here the CDR3 DNA reads TGTGCCAGCAGTTACTCGATTTACCGGGGGGGAACCGATGAGCAGTTCTTC.

V and J are TRBV7-9 and TRBJ2-1; 10 nucleotides match TRBD2. This CDR3 has 14 residues. Looked up from germline, CDR1 is SEHNR and CDR2 is FQNEAQ (reference sequence). The V and J ends lost 5 bases and 6 bases, in that order; junction bases with no gene match: 4. The CDR3 bases are TGTGCCAGCAGCCTAGGACTAGCGGCCAATGAGCAGTTCTTC. Translation: CASSLGLAANEQFF.

This clonotype was picked up many times. The chain uses TRBV5-1 and TRBJ2-1, with D tentatively TRBD2 (5 bases). CDR1 and CDR2 from the germline V gene are SGHRS and YFSETQ. The V end lost 0 bases, the J end lost 0 bases, and 13 bases lay between the germline ends. The CDR3 is 17 residues long. The CDR3 DNA sequence: TGCGCCAGCAGCTTGGGTTCAGGACTTACCTCCTACAATGAGCAGTTCTTC. Translation gives CASSLGSGLTSYNEQFF. Full variable domain (remainder filled in from reference TRBV5-1 and TRBJ2-1): KAGVTQTPRYLIKTRGQQVTLSCSPISGHRSVSWYQQTPGQGLQFLFEYFSETQRNKGNFPGRFSGRQFSNSRSEMNVSTLELGDSALYLCASSLGSGLTSYNEQFFGPGTRLTVL.

In this sample, this clonotype turned up a few times. The V call is TRBV4-2, the J call TRBJ2-3; 7 nucleotides match TRBD1. Per the germline V gene, CDR1 is LGHNA and CDR2 is YNFKEQ. This CDR3 has 15 residues. With V trimmed by 3 bases and J by 0 bases, 3 bases remained unmatched. CDR3 coding DNA: TGTGCCAGCAGCCAGGGGACAGACAGCACAGATACGCAGTATTTT. Its protein product is CASSQGTDSTDTQYF.

This clonotype was seen many times. The genes are TRBV29-1 and TRBJ2-3; 8 bases map to TRBD2. This CDR3 is 13 amino acids long. Trimming cost V 6 bases and J 2 bases; bases outside gene matches: 4. Germline CDR1 and CDR2: SQVTM and ANQGSEA. CDR3 loop: CSVFSGDTDTQYF. The CDR3 region has the DNA TGCAGCGTATTTAGCGGGGACACAGATACGCAGTATTTT.